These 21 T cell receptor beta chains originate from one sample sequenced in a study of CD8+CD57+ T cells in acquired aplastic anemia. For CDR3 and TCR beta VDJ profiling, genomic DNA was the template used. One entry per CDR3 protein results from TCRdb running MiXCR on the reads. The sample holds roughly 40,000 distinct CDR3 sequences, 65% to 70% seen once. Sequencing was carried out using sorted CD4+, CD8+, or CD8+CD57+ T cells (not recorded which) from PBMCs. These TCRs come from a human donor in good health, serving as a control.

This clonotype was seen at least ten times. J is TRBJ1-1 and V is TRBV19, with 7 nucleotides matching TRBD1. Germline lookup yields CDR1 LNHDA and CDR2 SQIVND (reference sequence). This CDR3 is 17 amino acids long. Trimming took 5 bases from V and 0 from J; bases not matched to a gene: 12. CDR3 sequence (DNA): TGTGCCAGTAGTTCTCATCTTGGACAGGCCATGAACACTGAAGCTTTCTTT. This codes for CASSSHLGQAMNTEAFF.

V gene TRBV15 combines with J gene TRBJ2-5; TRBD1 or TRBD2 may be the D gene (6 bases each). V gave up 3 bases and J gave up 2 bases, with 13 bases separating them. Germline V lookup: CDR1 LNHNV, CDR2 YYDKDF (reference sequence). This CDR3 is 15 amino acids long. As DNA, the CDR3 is TGTGCCACCAGCAGGTTACCGGGGGCTCAAGAGACCCAGTACTTC. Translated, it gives CATSRLPGAQETQYF.

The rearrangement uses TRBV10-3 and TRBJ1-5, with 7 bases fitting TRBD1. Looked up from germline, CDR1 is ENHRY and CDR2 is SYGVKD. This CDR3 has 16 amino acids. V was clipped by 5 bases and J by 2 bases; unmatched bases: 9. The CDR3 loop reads CAISSTGRGGNQPQHF. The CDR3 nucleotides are TGTGCCATCAGTTCGACAGGGCGAGGAGGCAATCAGCCCCAGCATTTT.

DNA for the CDR3: TGTGCCAGCAGCTTTAGGGGGTGGGAGACCCAGTACTTC. Its translation is CASSFRGWETQYF. This chain joins TRBV7-2 and TRBJ2-5; the D gene is possibly TRBD1 (6 bases). This CDR3 spans 13 amino acids. CDR1 and CDR2 from the germline V gene are SGHTA and FQGNSA. The germline V and J ends were trimmed by 3 bases and 5 bases, with 10 bases remaining between them.

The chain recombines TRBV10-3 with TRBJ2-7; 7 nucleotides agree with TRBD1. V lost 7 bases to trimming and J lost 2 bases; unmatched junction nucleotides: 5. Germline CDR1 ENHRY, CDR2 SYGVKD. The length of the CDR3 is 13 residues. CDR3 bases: TGTGCCATCAAGGCCGGGACAGCCTACGAGCAGTACTTC. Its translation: CAIKAGTAYEQYF.

For the CDR3, the DNA is TGTGCCATCAGTGCTAGCCCCACAGATACGCAGTATTTT. Protein: CAISASPTDTQYF. The gene calls are TRBV10-3 and TRBJ2-3; possible D gene TRBD2, 5 bases. Trimming cost V 4 bases and J 2 bases, with 7 bases left between them. Germline V gene lookup returns CDR1 ENHRY and CDR2 SYGVKD. The CDR3 covers 13 residues.

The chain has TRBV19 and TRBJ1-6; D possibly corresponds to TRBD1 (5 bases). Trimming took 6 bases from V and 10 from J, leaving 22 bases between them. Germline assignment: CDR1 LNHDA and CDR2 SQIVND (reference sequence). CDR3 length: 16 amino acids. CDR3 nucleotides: TGTGCCAGTAGGACCGGGACGGAAGATTTGGAATCACCCCTCCACTTT. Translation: CASRTGTEDLESPLHF.

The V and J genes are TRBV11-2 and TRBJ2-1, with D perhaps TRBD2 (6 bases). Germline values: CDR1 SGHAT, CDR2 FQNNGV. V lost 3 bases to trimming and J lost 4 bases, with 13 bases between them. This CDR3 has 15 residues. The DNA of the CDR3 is TGTGCCAGCAGCTTCCGGGACTCCTTGTACAATGAGCAGTTCTTC. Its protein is CASSFRDSLYNEQFF.

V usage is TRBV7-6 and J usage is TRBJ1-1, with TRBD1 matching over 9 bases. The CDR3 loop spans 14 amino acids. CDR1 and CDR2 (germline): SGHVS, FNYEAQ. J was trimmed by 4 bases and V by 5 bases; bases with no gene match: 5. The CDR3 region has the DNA TGTGCCAGCAGCGCGGGACAGGGAGTCACTGAAGCTTTCTTT. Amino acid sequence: CASSAGQGVTEAFF. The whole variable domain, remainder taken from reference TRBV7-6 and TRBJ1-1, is GAGVSQSPRYKVTKRGQDVALRCDPISGHVSLYWYRQALGQGPEFLTYFNYEAQQDKSGLPNDRFSAERPEGSISTLTIQRTEQRDSAMYRCASSAGQGVTEAFFGQGTRLTVV.

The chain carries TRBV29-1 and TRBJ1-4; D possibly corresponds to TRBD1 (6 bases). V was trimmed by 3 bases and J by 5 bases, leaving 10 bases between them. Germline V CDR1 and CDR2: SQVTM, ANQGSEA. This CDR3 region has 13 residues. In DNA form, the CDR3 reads TGCAGCGTTGACGGGGGGGCCAATGAAAAACTGTTTTTT. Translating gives CSVDGGANEKLFF.

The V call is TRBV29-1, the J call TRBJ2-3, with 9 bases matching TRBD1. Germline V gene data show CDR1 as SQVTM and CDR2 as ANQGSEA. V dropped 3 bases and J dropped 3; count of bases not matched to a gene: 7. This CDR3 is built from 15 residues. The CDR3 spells CSVDPADRGTDTQYF. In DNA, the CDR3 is TGCAGCGTTGACCCGGCGGACAGGGGTACAGATACGCAGTATTTT.

Here the CDR3 reads CASSESVTANSPLHF. In nucleotides, the CDR3 is TGTGCCAGCAGTGAATCGGTAACAGCCAATTCACCCCTCCACTTT. The chain joins TRBV25-1 to TRBJ1-6; D gene unclear. Germline CDR1 reads MGHDK; CDR2 reads SYGVNS. The CDR3 sequence is 15 residues long. Trimming stripped 1 base from V and 7 bases from J, with 11 bases between.

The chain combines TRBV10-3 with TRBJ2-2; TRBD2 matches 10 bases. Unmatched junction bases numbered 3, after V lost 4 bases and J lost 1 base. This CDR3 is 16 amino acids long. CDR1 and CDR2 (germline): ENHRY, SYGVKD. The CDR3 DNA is TGTGCCATCAGTGCGAGACTAGCGGGGAACACCGGGGAGCTGTTTTTT. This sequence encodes CAISARLAGNTGELFF.

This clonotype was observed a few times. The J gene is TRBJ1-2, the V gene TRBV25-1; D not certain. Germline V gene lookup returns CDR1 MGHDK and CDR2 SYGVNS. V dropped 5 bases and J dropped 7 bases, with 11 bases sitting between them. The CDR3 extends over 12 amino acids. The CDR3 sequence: CASSRGLGGYTF. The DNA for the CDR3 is TGTGCCAGCAGTAGAGGGTTGGGTGGCTACACCTTC.

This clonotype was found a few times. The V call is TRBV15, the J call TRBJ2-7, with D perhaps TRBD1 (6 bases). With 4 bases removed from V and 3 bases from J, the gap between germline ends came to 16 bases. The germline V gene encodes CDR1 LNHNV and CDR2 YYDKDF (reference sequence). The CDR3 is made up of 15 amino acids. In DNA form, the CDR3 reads TGTGCCACCAGCATCAAACAGGGCGGAGGCTACGAGCAGTACTTC. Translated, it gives CATSIKQGGGYEQYF.

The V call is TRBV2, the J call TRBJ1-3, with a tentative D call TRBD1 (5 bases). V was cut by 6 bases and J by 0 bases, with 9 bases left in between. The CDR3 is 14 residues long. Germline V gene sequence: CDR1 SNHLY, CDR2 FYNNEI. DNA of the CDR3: TGTGCCAGCAGCAGGGCGTTCTCTGGAAACACCATATATTTT. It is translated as CASSRAFSGNTIYF.

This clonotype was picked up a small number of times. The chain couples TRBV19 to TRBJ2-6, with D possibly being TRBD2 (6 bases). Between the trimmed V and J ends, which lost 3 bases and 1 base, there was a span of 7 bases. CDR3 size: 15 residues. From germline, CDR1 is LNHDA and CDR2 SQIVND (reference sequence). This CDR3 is CASSMGRSGANVLTF. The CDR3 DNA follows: TGTGCCAGTAGTATGGGGAGGTCTGGGGCCAACGTCCTGACTTTC.

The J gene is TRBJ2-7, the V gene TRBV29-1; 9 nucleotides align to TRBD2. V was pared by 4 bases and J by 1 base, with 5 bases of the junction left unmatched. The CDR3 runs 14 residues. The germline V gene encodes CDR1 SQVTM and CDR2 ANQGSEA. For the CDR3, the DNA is TGCAGCGTTGCGGCAAGCGGGAGGTCCTACGAGCAGTACTTC. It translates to CSVAASGRSYEQYF.

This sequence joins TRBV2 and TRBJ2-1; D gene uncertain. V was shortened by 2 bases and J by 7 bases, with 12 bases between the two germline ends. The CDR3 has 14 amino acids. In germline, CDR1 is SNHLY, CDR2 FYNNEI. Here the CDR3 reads CASSEIVAVNEQFF. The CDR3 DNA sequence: TGTGCCAGCAGTGAAATAGTGGCCGTAAATGAGCAGTTCTTC.

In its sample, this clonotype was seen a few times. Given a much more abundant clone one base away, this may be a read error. CDR3 sequence (DNA): TGCGCCAGCAGCCAAGGGTGGGCAGTTGGCGACTACACCTTC. Protein product: CASSQGWAVGDYTF. The gene calls are TRBV4-3 and TRBJ1-2; D ambiguous. In germline, CDR1 is LGHNA, CDR2 YSLEER. The CDR3 sequence is 14 residues long. Between the trimmed V and J ends, which lost 1 base and 10 bases, there was a span of 16 bases.

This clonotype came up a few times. The CDR3 spells CASGVGPGLDGAYNSPLHF. The DNA of the CDR3 is TGTGCCAGCGGCGTCGGGCCAGGATTGGACGGGGCCTATAATTCACCCCTCCACTTT. The chain joins TRBV4-2 to TRBJ1-6; D is unresolved. This CDR3 spans 19 amino acids. Germline lookup yields CDR1 LGHNA and CDR2 YNFKEQ. V was cut by 8 bases and J by 2 bases, with 25 bases left in between.